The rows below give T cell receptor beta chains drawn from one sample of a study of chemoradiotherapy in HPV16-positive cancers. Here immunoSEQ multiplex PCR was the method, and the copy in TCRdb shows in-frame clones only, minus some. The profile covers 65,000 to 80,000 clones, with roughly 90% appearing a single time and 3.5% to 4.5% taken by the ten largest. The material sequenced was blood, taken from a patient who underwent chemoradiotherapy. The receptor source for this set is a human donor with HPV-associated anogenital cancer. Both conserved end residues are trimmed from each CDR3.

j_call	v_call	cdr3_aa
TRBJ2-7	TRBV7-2	ASSLTGYEQY
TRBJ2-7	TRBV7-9	ASSGHVGGPGEQY
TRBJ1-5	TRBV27	ASSLSSGPNQPQH
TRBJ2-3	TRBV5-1	ASSGRLSLTDTQY
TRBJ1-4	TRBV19	ASGEGRDHNEKLF
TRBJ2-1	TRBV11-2	ASSQRDEQF
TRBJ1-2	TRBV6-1	ASSESGNYGYT
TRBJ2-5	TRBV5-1	ASSPVTQETQY
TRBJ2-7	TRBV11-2	ASSSRLRTTSYEQY
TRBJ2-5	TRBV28	ASSLSGNIETQY
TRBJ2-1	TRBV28	ASSSDRGVSVVFDEQF
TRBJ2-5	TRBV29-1	SVEGRASKETQY
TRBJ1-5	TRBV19	ASSATGVQNNQPQH
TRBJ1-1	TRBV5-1	ASSSLGEAF
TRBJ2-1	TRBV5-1	ASSLLTSGVSGEQF
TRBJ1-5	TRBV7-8	ASTPGPGGGQPQH